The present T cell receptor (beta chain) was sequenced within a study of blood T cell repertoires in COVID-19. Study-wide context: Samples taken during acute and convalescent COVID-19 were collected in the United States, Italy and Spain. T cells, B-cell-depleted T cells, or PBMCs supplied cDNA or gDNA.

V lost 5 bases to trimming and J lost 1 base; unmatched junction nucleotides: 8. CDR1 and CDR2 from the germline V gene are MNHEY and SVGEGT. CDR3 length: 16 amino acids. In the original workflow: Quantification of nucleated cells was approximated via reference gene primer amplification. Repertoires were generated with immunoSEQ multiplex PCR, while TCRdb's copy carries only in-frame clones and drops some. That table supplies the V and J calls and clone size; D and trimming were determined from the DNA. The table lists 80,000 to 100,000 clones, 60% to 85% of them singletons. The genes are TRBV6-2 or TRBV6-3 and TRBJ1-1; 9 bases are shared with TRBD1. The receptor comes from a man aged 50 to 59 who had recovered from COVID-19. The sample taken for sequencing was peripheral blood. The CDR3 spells CASSDRTGARNTEAFF. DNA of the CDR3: TGTGCCAGCAGTGACAGGACAGGGGCTCGGAACACTGAAGCTTTCTTT.